These 22 T cell receptor beta chains came from one sample sequenced in a study of neurological immune-mediated disorders. Using its own MiXCR run on the 5' RACE reads, TCRdb lists one record per CDR3 protein. This sample has roughly 56,000 distinct CDR3 sequences, with approximately 3.6% found just once. The material sequenced was PBMCs. Source of these receptors: a woman aged 55-70 years with multiple sclerosis.

The table lists this clonotype with many counts. The chain recombines TRBV6-6 with TRBJ2-3; D assignment may be TRBD1 or TRBD2 (5 bases each). V dropped 5 bases and J dropped 2 bases, with 11 bases sitting between them. Germline CDR1 reads MNHNY; CDR2 reads SVGAGI (reference sequence). The CDR3 spans 14 residues. The CDR3 sequence: CASSTQGATDTQYF. CDR3 DNA sequence: TGTGCCAGCAGTACCCAGGGAGCCACAGATACGCAGTATTTT.

This clonotype was seen repeatedly, ten times or more. J is TRBJ2-3 and V is TRBV27; TRBD2 matches 12 bases. Trimming took 5 bases from V and 11 from J; bases not matched to a gene: 11. CDR3 length: 15 residues. Germline V CDR1 and CDR2: MNHEY, SMNVEV (reference sequence). The CDR3 spells CASSPRTSGDRMQYF. The CDR3 nucleotides read TGTGCCAGCAGTCCAAGGACTAGCGGGGACCGAATGCAGTATTTT.

This clonotype was found many times. V and J are TRBV10-3 and TRBJ2-1; TRBD2 aligns across 8 bases. Germline V lookup: CDR1 ENHRY, CDR2 SYGVKD. With 6 bases clipped from V and 12 bases from J, the junction kept 13 bases outside the gene matches. The CDR3 runs 14 residues. The CDR3 nucleotides are TGTGCCATCAGAGACTTAGCGGGGCCTAGGGGGCAGTTCTTC. Residues: CAIRDLAGPRGQFF.

This clonotype was detected many times. The V and J genes are TRBV20-1 and TRBJ1-3, with TRBD1 matching 10 bases. The germline V gene encodes CDR1 DFQATT and CDR2 SNEGSKA (reference sequence). CDR3 length: 15 amino acids. V shed 3 bases, J shed 3 bases, and the junction held 5 bases outside the gene matches. CDR3 sequence: CSARTGQGFGNTIYF. CDR3 nucleotide sequence: TGCAGTGCTAGGACGGGACAGGGGTTTGGAAACACCATATATTTT.

With respect to this clonotype: A read error may be the cause here, since a much bigger clone is one base away. CDR3 sequence (DNA): TGTGCCAGCACCCTCCATTCGTGGAATGGCTACACCTTC. This sequence encodes CASTLHSWNGYTF. The V and J genes are TRBV28 and TRBJ1-2; no clear D. Trimming took 7 bases from V and 6 from J, leaving 15 bases between them. The length of the CDR3 is 13 residues. CDR1 and CDR2 (germline): MDHEN, SYDVKM.

This clonotype was picked up many times. The chain combines TRBV7-3 with TRBJ2-5; tentatively, D is TRBD1 (5 bases). The germline V gene has CDR1 SGHTA and CDR2 FQGTGA. With 2 bases removed from V and 13 bases from J, the gap between germline ends came to 17 bases. The CDR3 length is 13 residues. The CDR3 DNA follows: TGTGCCAGCAGCTTAGGTGGGGCGTTTCCTTGGTACTTC. As protein: CASSLGGAFPWYF.

This clonotype was observed many times. V is TRBV3-1 and J is TRBJ2-1; a weak D match, TRBD2 (5 bases). Trimming removed 0 bases at V and 9 bases at J, with 6 bases between. Germline V gene lookup returns CDR1 LGHDT and CDR2 YNNKEL (reference sequence). CDR3 size: 12 residues. CDR3 amino acids: CASSQDRGEQFF. The DNA for the CDR3 is TGTGCCAGCAGCCAAGATCGGGGTGAGCAGTTCTTC.

This clonotype was picked up many times. The V call is TRBV5-1, the J call TRBJ1-2; TRBD1 matches 8 bases. The V and J ends lost 4 bases and 8 bases, in that order; junction bases with no gene match: 13. The V gene's germline CDR1 is SGHRS and CDR2 YFSETQ. The CDR3 is 15 residues long. CDR3: CASSVQPGQEGGYTF. The CDR3 DNA reads TGCGCCAGCAGCGTACAACCGGGACAGGAGGGAGGCTACACCTTC.

V gene TRBV5-1 combines with J gene TRBJ2-3; D is possibly TRBD1 (5 bases). Germline assignment: CDR1 SGHRS and CDR2 YFSETQ. The CDR3 totals 16 residues. V was pared by 2 bases and J by 0 bases, with 13 bases between. CDR3 region: CASSFTRGPSTDTQYF. The DNA for the CDR3 is TGCGCCAGCAGCTTCACAAGGGGCCCCAGCACAGATACGCAGTATTTT.

This clonotype was detected ten times or more. The chain employs TRBV5-1 and TRBJ2-3, with D hard to call. V was clipped by 6 bases and J by 2 bases, with 10 bases between them. CDR3 length equals 13 residues. Germline loops: CDR1 SGHRS, CDR2 YFSETQ. CDR3: CASKTGPTDTQYF. CDR3 nucleotides: TGCGCCAGCAAAACCGGCCCCACAGATACGCAGTATTTT.

Many counts were recorded for this clonotype. This rearrangement joins TRBV20-1 to TRBJ2-1; 7 bases align to TRBD1. In germline, CDR1 is DFQATT, CDR2 SNEGSKA (reference sequence). V dropped 6 bases and J dropped 5; count of bases not matched to a gene: 13. This CDR3 region has 15 residues. The CDR3 region is CSAARNRGNNNEQFF. DNA for the CDR3: TGCAGTGCCGCGCGAAACAGGGGCAATAACAATGAGCAGTTCTTC.

In this sample, this clonotype turned up many times. The chain is built from TRBV28 and TRBJ2-1, with 8 bases identical to TRBD2. The CDR3 extends over 17 amino acids. Germline V gene data show CDR1 as MDHEN and CDR2 as SYDVKM. The ends lost 4 bases at V and 9 bases at J; junction bases unmatched: 17. This chain's CDR3 is CASSSSAGTRNNCEQFF. CDR3 in DNA: TGTGCCAGCAGTTCGAGTGCAGGGACTAGGAACAATTGTGAGCAGTTCTTC.

This clonotype was seen repeatedly, ten times or more. This sequence joins TRBV28 and TRBJ2-7, with D hard to call. The CDR3 is made up of 15 amino acids. The germline gives CDR1 MDHEN, CDR2 SYDVKM. V lost 6 bases and J 5 bases, leaving 20 bases between the germline ends. The CDR3 DNA follows: TGTGCCAGCAGGGTTAGTGGCCCCGACTCAAACGAGCAGTACTTC. Residues: CASRVSGPDSNEQYF.

The sample holds many counts of this clonotype. The chain employs TRBV7-2 and TRBJ2-3, with D perhaps matching TRBD1 (6 bases). The CDR3 consists of 15 residues. Germline CDR1 and CDR2: SGHTA and FQGNSA. Trimming shortened V by 2 bases and J by 5 bases, and 14 bases separated the two germline ends. The CDR3 spells CASSLSGVEGDTQYF. CDR3 nucleotides: TGTGCCAGCAGCTTATCAGGGGTCGAGGGAGATACGCAGTATTTT. Looking up the rest from reference TRBV7-2 and TRBJ2-3 gives the full variable domain: GAGVSQSPSNKVTEKGKDVELRCDPISGHTALYWYRQSLGQGLEFLIYFQGNSAPDKSGLPSDRFSAERTGGSVSTLTIQRTQQEDSAVYLCASSLSGVEGDTQYFGPGTRLTVL.

This clonotype was detected ten times or more. CDR3 amino acids: CASSLGQFVGDNEKLFF. DNA of the CDR3: TGCGCCAGCAGCCTAGGCCAGTTTGTCGGGGATAATGAAAAACTGTTTTTT. The rearrangement joins TRBV5-1 to TRBJ1-4; D remains unclear. This CDR3 is 17 amino acids long. V was pared by 4 bases and J by 4 bases, with 20 bases between. Germline CDR1 SGHRS, CDR2 YFSETQ.

Ten or more counts support this clonotype. The rearrangement uses TRBV11-2 and TRBJ2-1, with D possibly being TRBD2 (6 bases). Trimming shortened V by 2 bases and J by 9 bases, and 23 bases separated the two germline ends. The CDR3 has 17 amino acids. Looked up from germline, CDR1 is SGHAT and CDR2 is FQNNGV. CDR3 region: CASSLPGASAYNIEQFF. CDR3 DNA sequence: TGTGCCAGCAGCTTACCTGGGGCTAGCGCGTATAATATTGAGCAGTTCTTC.

The sample holds a few counts of this clonotype. The chain joins TRBV25-1 to TRBJ2-5; maybe TRBD2 (6 bases). V dropped 6 bases and J dropped 2 bases, with 22 bases sitting between them. The CDR3 extends over 17 amino acids. Germline V CDR1 and CDR2: MGHDK, SYGVNS. CDR3 in amino acids: CASSPRMEGLKQETQYF. Written as DNA, the CDR3 is TGTGCCAGCAGCCCAAGGATGGAGGGGCTTAAACAAGAGACCCAGTACTTC.

CDR3 residues: CASSSANRYTEAFF. CDR3 coding DNA: TGCGCCAGCAGCTCGGCCAACAGGTACACTGAAGCTTTCTTT. The genes are TRBV5-1 and TRBJ1-1; D perhaps matches TRBD1 (5 bases). Germline V lookup: CDR1 SGHRS, CDR2 YFSETQ. The CDR3 has 14 amino acids. With 3 bases removed from V and 3 bases from J, the gap between germline ends came to 12 bases.

This clonotype was observed at least ten times. The genes are TRBV7-9 and TRBJ1-4, with D uncertain. Germline values: CDR1 SEHNR, CDR2 FQNEAQ (reference sequence). The V end lost 8 bases, the J end lost 0 bases, and 7 bases lay between the germline ends. CDR3 length equals 13 residues. The CDR3 protein is CASGGATNEKLFF. In DNA form, the CDR3 reads TGTGCCAGCGGTGGCGCAACTAATGAAAAACTGTTTTTT.

This clonotype was found many times. V is TRBV9 and J is TRBJ1-5, with a weak D call TRBD1 (5 bases). The length of the CDR3 is 15 residues. Germline V lookup: CDR1 SGDLS, CDR2 YYNGEE. Between the trimmed V and J ends, which lost 5 bases and 3 bases, there was a span of 15 bases. The CDR3 spells CASSTAGTANQPQHF. CDR3 nucleotides: TGTGCCAGCAGTACGGCTGGGACGGCCAATCAGCCCCAGCATTTT.

This clonotype was observed at least ten times. The J gene is TRBJ2-5, the V gene TRBV5-6; D perhaps matches TRBD2 (6 bases). CDR1 is SGHDT, CDR2 YYEEEE, per germline. This CDR3 has 13 amino acids. The V end was cut by 3 bases, the J end by 5 bases, with 11 bases between. The DNA of the CDR3 is TGTGCCAGCAGCTCCGGAGGGATGGAGACCCAGTACTTC. It is translated as CASSSGGMETQYF.

This clonotype was seen a handful of times. This chain joins TRBV6-5 and TRBJ2-4, with TRBD2 matching 13 bases. CDR1 and CDR2 from the germline V gene are MNHEY and SVGAGI. Germline trimming cut 5 bases from V and 6 bases from J; bases unmatched to any gene: 1. The CDR3 spans 14 residues. CDR3 sequence: CASSTSGRGNIQYF. CDR3 sequence (DNA): TGTGCCAGCAGTACTAGCGGGAGGGGAAACATTCAGTACTTC.